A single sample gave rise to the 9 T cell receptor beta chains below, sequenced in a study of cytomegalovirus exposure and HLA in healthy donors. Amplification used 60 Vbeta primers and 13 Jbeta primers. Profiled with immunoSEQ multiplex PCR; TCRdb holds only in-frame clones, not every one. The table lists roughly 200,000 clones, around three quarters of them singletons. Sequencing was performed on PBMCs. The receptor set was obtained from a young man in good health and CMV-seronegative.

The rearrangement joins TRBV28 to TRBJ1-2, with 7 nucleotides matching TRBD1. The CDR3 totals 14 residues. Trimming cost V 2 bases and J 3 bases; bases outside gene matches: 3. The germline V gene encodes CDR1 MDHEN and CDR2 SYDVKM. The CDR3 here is CASSLDRVDYGYTF. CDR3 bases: TGTGCCAGCAGTTTAGACAGGGTGGACTATGGCTACACCTTC.

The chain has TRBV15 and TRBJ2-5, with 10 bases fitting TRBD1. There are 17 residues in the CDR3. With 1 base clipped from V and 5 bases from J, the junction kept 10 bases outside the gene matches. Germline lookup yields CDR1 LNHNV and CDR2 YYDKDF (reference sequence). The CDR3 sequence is CATSRAATGGGMETQYF. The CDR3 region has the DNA TGTGCCACCAGCAGAGCAGCGACAGGGGGCGGAATGGAGACCCAGTACTTC. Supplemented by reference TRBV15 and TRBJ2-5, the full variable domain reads DAMVIQNPRYQVTQFGKPVTLSCSQTLNHNVMYWYQQKSSQAPKLLFHYYDKDFNNEADTPDNFQSRRPNTSFCFLDIRSPGLGDTAMYLCATSRAATGGGMETQYFGPGTRLLVL.

CDR3 DNA: TGTGCCAGCAAGGCCCCACGGGACAACTCCTACGAGCAGTACTTC. It is translated as CASKAPRDNSYEQYF. The chain employs TRBV28 and TRBJ2-7; D is perhaps TRBD1 (6 bases). Germline CDR1 MDHEN, CDR2 SYDVKM. Between the trimmed V and J ends, which lost 7 bases and 0 bases, there was a span of 16 bases. The CDR3 contains 15 residues.

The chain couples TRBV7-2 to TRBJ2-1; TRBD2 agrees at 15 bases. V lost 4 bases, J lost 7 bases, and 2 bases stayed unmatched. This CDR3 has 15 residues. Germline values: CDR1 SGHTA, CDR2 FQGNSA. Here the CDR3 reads CASSSGLAGGNEQFF. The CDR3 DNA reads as TGTGCCAGCAGCTCGGGACTAGCGGGAGGAAATGAGCAGTTCTTC.

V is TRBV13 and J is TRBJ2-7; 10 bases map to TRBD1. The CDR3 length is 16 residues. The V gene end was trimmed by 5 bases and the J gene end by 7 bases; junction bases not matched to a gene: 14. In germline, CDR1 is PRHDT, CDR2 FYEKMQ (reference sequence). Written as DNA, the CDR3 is TGTGCCAGCAGCGTAGACAGGGGGCTAAAATCAGGTGAGCAGTACTTC. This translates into CASSVDRGLKSGEQYF.

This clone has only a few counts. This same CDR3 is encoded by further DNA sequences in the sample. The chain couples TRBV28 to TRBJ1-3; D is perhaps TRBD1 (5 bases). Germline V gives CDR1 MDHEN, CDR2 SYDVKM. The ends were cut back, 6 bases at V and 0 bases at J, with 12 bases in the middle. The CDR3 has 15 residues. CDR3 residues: CASRPQGYSGNTIYF. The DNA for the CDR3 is TGTGCCAGCAGGCCTCAGGGTTACTCTGGAAACACCATATATTTT.

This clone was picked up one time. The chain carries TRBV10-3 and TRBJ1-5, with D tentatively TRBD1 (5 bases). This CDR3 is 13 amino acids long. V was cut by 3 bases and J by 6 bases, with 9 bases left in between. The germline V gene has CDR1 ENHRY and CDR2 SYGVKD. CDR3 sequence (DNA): TGTGCCATCAGTGACAGGGATGGTCAGCCCCAGCATTTT. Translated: CAISDRDGQPQHF.

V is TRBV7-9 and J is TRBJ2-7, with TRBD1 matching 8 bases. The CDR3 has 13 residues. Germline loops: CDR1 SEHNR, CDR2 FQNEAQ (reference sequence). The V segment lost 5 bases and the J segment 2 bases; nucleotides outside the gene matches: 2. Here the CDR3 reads CASSGQGTYEQYF. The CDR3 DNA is TGTGCCAGCAGCGGACAGGGTACCTACGAGCAGTACTTC. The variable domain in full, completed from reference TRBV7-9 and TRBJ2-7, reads DTGVSQNPRHKITKRGQNVTFRCDPISEHNRLYWYRQTLGQGPEFLTYFQNEAQLEKSRLLSDRFSAERPKGSFSTLEIQRTEQGDSAMYLCASSGQGTYEQYFGPGTRLTVT.

The CDR3 region is CASSYAGQPYEQYF. The CDR3 DNA reads as TGTGCCAGCAGTTATGCGGGACAGCCCTACGAGCAGTACTTC. The J gene is TRBJ2-7, the V gene TRBV6-5; tentative D call: TRBD1 (7 bases). Germline V gene lookup returns CDR1 MNHEY and CDR2 SVGAGI. The CDR3 totals 14 residues. Trimming removed 3 bases from V and 2 bases from J, with 11 bases in between.